The next 18 T cell receptor beta chains were all read from a single sample in a study of graft-versus-host responses after intestinal transplantation. Sequencing was performed with immunoSEQ multiplex PCR; in TCRdb, only in-frame clones are kept and a portion is missing. The data hold 98,000 or so clones, with about 84% observed a single time. The source was PBMCs, collected 255 days after intestinal transplant. Source of these receptors: a human patient who received an intestinal transplant, so some T cells may come from the graft donor.

The chain joins TRBV20-1 to TRBJ1-2; D gene ambiguous. Germline V CDR1 and CDR2: DFQATT, SNEGSKA (reference sequence). The CDR3 sequence is 11 residues long. The V end was cut by 4 bases, the J end by 6 bases, with 9 bases between. CDR3 DNA sequence: TGCAGTGCTAAGCCTCGTGATGGCTACACCTTC. Residues: CSAKPRDGYTF.

V usage is TRBV28 and J usage is TRBJ1-5; D ambiguous. This CDR3 spans 13 amino acids. V lost 6 bases and J 0 bases, leaving 6 bases between the germline ends. Germline V gene lookup returns CDR1 MDHEN and CDR2 SYDVKM. CDR3 DNA: TGTGCCAGCAGACCTTATAGCAATCAGCCCCAGCATTTT. This codes for CASRPYSNQPQHF.

This rearrangement joins TRBV15 to TRBJ2-7, with D perhaps matching TRBD1 or TRBD2 (5 bases each). The CDR3 runs 16 residues. Per the germline V gene, CDR1 is LNHNV and CDR2 is YYDKDF (reference sequence). The germline V and J ends were trimmed by 4 bases and 3 bases, with 19 bases remaining between them. The chain's CDR3 is CATSTGADSKGYEQYV. The CDR3 DNA is TGTGCCACCAGCACCGGGGCCGACTCGAAGGGCTACGAGCAGTACGTC.

CDR3 sequence reads: CASSQLAGGPPSNEQFF. The CDR3 DNA follows: TGCGCCAGCAGCCAACTAGCGGGGGGGCCTCCGAGCAATGAGCAGTTCTTC. The rearrangement links TRBV4-1 to TRBJ2-1; TRBD2 agrees at 12 bases. CDR1 MGHRA and CDR2 YSYEKL come from the germline V gene. The CDR3 runs 17 residues. With 2 bases clipped from V and 6 bases from J, the junction kept 8 bases outside the gene matches.

The chain combines TRBV27 with TRBJ1-1; no reliable D call. V lost 3 bases to trimming and J lost 3 bases, with 14 bases between them. The CDR3 has 15 residues. Germline-derived CDR1 and CDR2 are MNHEY and SMNVEV (reference sequence). The CDR3 bases are TGTGCCAGCAGTTTTTATCCGCGCGTGGACACTGAAGCTTTCTTT. Its protein product is CASSFYPRVDTEAFF.

The V and J genes are TRBV14 and TRBJ2-3; TRBD2 matches at 16 bases. Per germline, CDR1 SGHDN and CDR2 FVKESK. The trim removed 4 bases at V and 1 base at J, leaving 5 bases unmatched. This CDR3 region has 18 residues. The CDR3 protein is CASSPGLAGGLGTDTQYF. DNA for the CDR3: TGTGCCAGCAGCCCGGGACTAGCGGGGGGGCTGGGCACAGATACGCAGTATTTT.

The chain carries TRBV6-1 and TRBJ2-7; D gene unclear. V dropped 0 bases and J dropped 0 bases, with 12 bases sitting between them. The CDR3 is 16 amino acids. Germline CDR1 reads MNHNS; CDR2 reads SASEGT. The CDR3 here is CASSEAGQSFSYEQYF. CDR3 DNA sequence: TGTGCCAGCAGTGAAGCGGGCCAGTCTTTCTCCTACGAGCAGTACTTC.

This chain joins TRBV18 and TRBJ2-6; no definite D call. This CDR3 is built from 18 residues. Germline-derived CDR1 and CDR2 are KGHSH and LQKENI. Deletions cut 3 bases from V and 0 bases from J, with 15 bases between. In DNA, the CDR3 is TGTGCCAGCTCACCCCTGGGCAATCCTAGCTCTGGGGCCAACGTCCTGACTTTC. Translation gives CASSPLGNPSSGANVLTF.

The chain recombines TRBV15 with TRBJ1-2; 8 bases are shared with TRBD1. Germline V lookup: CDR1 LNHNV, CDR2 YYDKDF (reference sequence). V shed 3 bases, J shed 3 bases, and the junction held 3 bases outside the gene matches. The CDR3 consists of 14 residues. The CDR3 nucleotides are TGTGCCACCAGCAGCCAGGACAGGGACTATGGCTACACCTTC. Its protein product is CATSSQDRDYGYTF.

As concerns this clone: The sample has other DNA sequences that encode this CDR3 too. The rearrangement uses TRBV11-2 and TRBJ1-5, with D uncertain. Germline CDR1 SGHAT, CDR2 FQNNGV. V dropped 1 base and J dropped 2 bases, with 9 bases sitting between them. This CDR3 is built from 15 residues. The CDR3 loop reads CASSLGEGGNQPQHF. The CDR3 DNA is TGTGCCAGCAGCTTAGGGGAGGGTGGCAATCAGCCCCAGCATTTT. Filled out from reference TRBV11-2 and TRBJ1-5, the complete variable domain reads EAGVAQSPRYKIIEKRQSVAFWCNPISGHATLYWYQQILGQGPKLLIQFQNNGVVDDSQLPKDRFSAERLKGVDSTLKIQPAKLEDSAVYLCASSLGEGGNQPQHFGDGTRLSIL.

The rearrangement links TRBV7-9 to TRBJ1-2; possible D gene TRBD1, 6 bases. Germline-derived CDR1 and CDR2 are SEHNR and FQNEAQ (reference sequence). The CDR3 consists of 14 residues. Trimming stripped 7 bases from V and 8 bases from J, with 20 bases between. DNA of the CDR3: TGTGCCAGCACCAAATCGGGGGGGCCGATGGGCTACACCTTC. Translating it yields CASTKSGGPMGYTF.

The gene calls are TRBV28 and TRBJ1-2; perhaps TRBD1 as D (6 bases). This CDR3 region has 17 residues. CDR1 and CDR2 (germline): MDHEN, SYDVKM. Deletions cut 5 bases from V and 1 base from J, with 20 bases between. CDR3 bases: TGTGCCAGCAGTACCCGGACAGTATATTCTCTTAACTATGGCTACACCTTC. It encodes CASSTRTVYSLNYGYTF.

The CDR3 sequence is CASSSQGSVYGYTF. The CDR3 DNA sequence: TGTGCCAGCAGCTCTCAGGGGAGTGTCTATGGCTACACCTTC. The chain recombines TRBV5-5 with TRBJ1-2; TRBD1 might be the D (6 bases). V was pared by 3 bases and J by 4 bases, with 13 bases between. Per the germline V gene, CDR1 is SGHKS and CDR2 is YYEKEE (reference sequence). The CDR3 loop spans 14 amino acids.

The V and J genes are TRBV28 and TRBJ1-1; 7 bases fit TRBD1. Germline assignment: CDR1 MDHEN and CDR2 SYDVKM. J was trimmed by 0 bases and V by 5 bases; bases with no gene match: 6. The CDR3 loop spans 15 amino acids. Written as DNA, the CDR3 is TGTGCCAGCAGTAGTCCGGGACAGATGAACACTGAAGCTTTCTTT. It encodes CASSSPGQMNTEAFF. The whole variable domain, filled in from reference TRBV28 and TRBJ1-1, reads DVKVTQSSRYLVKRTGEKVFLECVQDMDHENMFWYRQDPGLGLRLIYFSYDVKMKEKGDIPEGYSVSREKKERFSLILESASTNQTSMYLCASSSPGQMNTEAFFGQGTRLTVV.

This clone is a singleton in its sample. This sequence joins TRBV11-2 and TRBJ2-7; D unresolved. This CDR3 has 14 residues. Germline-derived CDR1 and CDR2 are SGHAT and FQNNGV. Trimming took off 2 bases at V and 3 bases at J, with 11 bases between the two ends. The CDR3 reads CASSLNLRYYEQYF. The CDR3, as DNA: TGTGCCAGCAGCTTAAACCTGCGGTACTACGAGCAGTACTTC.

In DNA form, the CDR3 reads TGTGCCAGCAGCTTTACCTCCTTGCGGGGACCATACGAGCAGTACTTC. Encoded protein: CASSFTSLRGPYEQYF. V and J are TRBV5-4 and TRBJ2-7, with a possible D match to TRBD2 (6 bases). CDR3 size: 16 residues. The germline gives CDR1 SGHNT, CDR2 YYREEE (reference sequence). Trimming removed 2 bases at V and 4 bases at J, with 19 bases between.

The gene calls are TRBV19 and TRBJ1-5; 7 nucleotides line up with TRBD1. The CDR3 has 13 amino acids. Germline loops: CDR1 LNHDA, CDR2 SQIVND (reference sequence). J gave up 8 bases and V 4 bases, and 5 bases lay outside the gene matches. The CDR3, as DNA: TGTGCCAGTAGTACAGGGGGTATGGAGCCCCAGCATTTT. Its translation: CASSTGGMEPQHF.

In this sample, this clone turned up a few times. This chain connects TRBV6-5 to TRBJ2-5; the D is unclear. The DNA end favors TRBJ2-7, so the J call may be wrong. CDR3 length: 11 residues. Germline V gene data show CDR1 as MNHEY and CDR2 as SVGAGI. The DNA for the CDR3 is TGTGCCAGCAGGGTCTCCTACGAGCAGTACTTC. The encoded protein is CASRVSYEQYF.